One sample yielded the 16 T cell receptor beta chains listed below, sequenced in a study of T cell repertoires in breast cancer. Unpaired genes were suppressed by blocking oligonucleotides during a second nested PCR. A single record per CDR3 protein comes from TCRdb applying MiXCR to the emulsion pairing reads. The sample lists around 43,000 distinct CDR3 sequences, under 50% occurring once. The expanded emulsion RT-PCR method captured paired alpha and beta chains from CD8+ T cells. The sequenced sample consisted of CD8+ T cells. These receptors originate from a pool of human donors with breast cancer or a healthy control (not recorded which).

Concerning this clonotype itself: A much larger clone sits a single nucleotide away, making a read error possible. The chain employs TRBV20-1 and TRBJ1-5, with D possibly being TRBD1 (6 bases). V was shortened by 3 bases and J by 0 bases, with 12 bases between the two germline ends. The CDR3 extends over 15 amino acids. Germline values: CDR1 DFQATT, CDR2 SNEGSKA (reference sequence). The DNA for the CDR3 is TGCAGTGCTAGCTTGCAGGGGTATAGCAATCAGCCCCAGCATTTT. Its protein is CSASLQGYSNQPQHF.

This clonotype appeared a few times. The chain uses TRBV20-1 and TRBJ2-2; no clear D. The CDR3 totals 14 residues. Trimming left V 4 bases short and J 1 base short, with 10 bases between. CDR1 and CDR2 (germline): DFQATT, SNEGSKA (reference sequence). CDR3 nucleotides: TGCAGTGCTACCAGCCTCCGGAACACCGGGGAGCTGTTTTTT. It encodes CSATSLRNTGELFF.

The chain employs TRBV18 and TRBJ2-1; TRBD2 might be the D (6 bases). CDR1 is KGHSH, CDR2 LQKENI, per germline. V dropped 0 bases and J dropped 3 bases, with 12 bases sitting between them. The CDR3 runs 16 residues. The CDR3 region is CASSPPTRDLYNEQFF. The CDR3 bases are TGTGCCAGCTCACCACCGACTAGAGACCTCTACAATGAGCAGTTCTTC. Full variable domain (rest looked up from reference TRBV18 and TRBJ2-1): NAGVMQNPRHLVRRRGQEARLRCSPMKGHSHVYWYRQLPEEGLKFMVYLQKENIIDESGMPKERFSAEFPKEGPSILRIQQVVRGDSAAYFCASSPPTRDLYNEQFFGPGTRLTVL.

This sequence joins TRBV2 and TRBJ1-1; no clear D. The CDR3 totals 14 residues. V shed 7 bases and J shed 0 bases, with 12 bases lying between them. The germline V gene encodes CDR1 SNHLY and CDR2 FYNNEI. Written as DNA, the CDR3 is TGTGCCAGCAATCGACGGATGATGAACACTGAAGCTTTCTTT. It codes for CASNRRMMNTEAFF.

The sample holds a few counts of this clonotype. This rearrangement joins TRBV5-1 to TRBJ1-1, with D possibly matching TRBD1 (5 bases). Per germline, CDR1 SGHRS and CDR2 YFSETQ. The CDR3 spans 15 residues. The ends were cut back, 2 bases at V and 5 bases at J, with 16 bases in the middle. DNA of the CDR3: TGCGCCAGCAGCTTACGGCTAGGGGAGGAAACTGAAGCTTTCTTT. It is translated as CASSLRLGEETEAFF.

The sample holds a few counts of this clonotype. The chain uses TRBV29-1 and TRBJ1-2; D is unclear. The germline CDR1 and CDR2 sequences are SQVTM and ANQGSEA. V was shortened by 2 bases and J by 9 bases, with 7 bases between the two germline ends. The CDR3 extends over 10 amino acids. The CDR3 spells CSVEQSSYTF. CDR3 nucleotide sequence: TGCAGCGTTGAACAGTCGAGCTACACCTTC.

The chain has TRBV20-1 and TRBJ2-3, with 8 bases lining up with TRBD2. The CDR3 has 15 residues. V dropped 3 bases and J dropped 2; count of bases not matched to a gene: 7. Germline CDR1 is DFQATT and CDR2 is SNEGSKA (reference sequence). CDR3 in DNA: TGCAGTGCTAGCGGGGGGGAGTATTACACAGATACGCAGTATTTT. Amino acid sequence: CSASGGEYYTDTQYF.

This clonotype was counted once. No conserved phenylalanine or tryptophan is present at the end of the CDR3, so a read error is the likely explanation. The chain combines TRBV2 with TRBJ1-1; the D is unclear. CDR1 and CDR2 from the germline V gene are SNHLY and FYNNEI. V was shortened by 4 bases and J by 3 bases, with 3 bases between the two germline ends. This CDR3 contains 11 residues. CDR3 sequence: CASSAYTEAFL. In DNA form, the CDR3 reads TGTGCCAGCAGTGCCTACACTGAAGCTTTCCTT.

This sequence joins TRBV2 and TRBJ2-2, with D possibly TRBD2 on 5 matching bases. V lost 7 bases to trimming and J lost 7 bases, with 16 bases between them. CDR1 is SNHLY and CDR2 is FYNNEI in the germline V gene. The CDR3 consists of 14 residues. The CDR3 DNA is TGTGCCAGCAAGGGAAATAGCGAAGGCGGGGAGCTGTTTTTT. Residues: CASKGNSEGGELFF.

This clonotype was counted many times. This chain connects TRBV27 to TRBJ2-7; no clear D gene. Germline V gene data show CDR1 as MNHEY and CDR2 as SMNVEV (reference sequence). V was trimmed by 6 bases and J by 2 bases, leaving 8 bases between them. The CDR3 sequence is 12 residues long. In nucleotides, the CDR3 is TGTGCCAGCAGGGGTGAGACCTACGAGCAGTACTTC. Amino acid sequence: CASRGETYEQYF.

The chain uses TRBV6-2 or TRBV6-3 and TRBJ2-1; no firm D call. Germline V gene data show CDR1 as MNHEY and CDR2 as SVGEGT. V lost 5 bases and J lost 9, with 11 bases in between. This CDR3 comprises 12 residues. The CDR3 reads CASSTSRGEQFF. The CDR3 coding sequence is TGTGCCAGCAGTACCAGCCGAGGTGAGCAGTTCTTC.

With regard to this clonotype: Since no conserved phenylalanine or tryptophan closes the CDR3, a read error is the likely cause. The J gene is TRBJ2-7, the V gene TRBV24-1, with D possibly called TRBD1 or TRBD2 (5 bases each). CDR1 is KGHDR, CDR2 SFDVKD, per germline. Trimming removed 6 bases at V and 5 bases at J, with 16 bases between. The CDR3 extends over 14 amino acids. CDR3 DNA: TGTGCCACCAGTCGGGGACCTCCGACGGACGAGCAGTACCTC. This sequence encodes CATSRGPPTDEQYL.

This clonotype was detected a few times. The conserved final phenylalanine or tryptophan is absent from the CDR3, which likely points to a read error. As DNA, the CDR3 is TGCAGTGCTAGCCTGACTAGCGGCATTTACGAGCAGTACCTC. Its protein product is CSASLTSGIYEQYL. This rearrangement joins TRBV20-1 to TRBJ2-7; 9 bases map to TRBD2. The CDR3 covers 14 residues. Germline CDR1 reads DFQATT; CDR2 reads SNEGSKA (reference sequence). J gave up 4 bases and V 3 bases, and 7 bases lay outside the gene matches.

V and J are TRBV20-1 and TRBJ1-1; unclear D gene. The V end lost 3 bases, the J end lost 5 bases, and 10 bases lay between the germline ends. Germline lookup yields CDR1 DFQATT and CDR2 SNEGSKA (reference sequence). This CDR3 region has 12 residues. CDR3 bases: TGCAGTGCTAGGACTGTTTGGACTGAAGCTTTCTTT. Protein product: CSARTVWTEAFF.

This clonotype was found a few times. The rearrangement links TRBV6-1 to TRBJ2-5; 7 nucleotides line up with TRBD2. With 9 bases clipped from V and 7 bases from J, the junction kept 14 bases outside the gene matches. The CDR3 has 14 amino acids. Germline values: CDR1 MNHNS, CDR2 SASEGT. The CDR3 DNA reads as TGTGCCAGTATTCGGGACTACCTGATGGGGACCCAGTACTTC. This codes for CASIRDYLMGTQYF.

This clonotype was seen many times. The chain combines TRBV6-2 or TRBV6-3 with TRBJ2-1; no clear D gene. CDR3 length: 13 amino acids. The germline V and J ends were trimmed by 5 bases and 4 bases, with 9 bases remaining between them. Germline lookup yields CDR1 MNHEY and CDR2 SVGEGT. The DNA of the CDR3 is TGTGCCAGCAGTCCGAGATATTACAATGAGCAGTTCTTC. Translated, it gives CASSPRYYNEQFF.